The 7 T cell receptor beta chains in this list originate from one sample, sequenced in a study of regulatory T cells in long-lasting Graves disease (dated by TCRdb to the early 2020s). Per the publication, the time point label means: newly diagnosed GD, antithyroid drugs for less than 3 months. For both TCR sequencing and RNA sequencing, RNA was extracted from PBMCs using TRIzol. The protocol used for the library was multiplex PCR. For sequencing, an Illumina HiSeq 4000 was employed. TCR beta libraries were built with iRepertoire HTBI primers and Arm-PCR amplification of CDR3 regions. TCRdb applied fastp at Q25 and MiXCR to the public reads, then kept only in-frame beta chains. Rows with one shared CDR3 protein collapse into an entry with the most common genes and DNA. This sample holds about 320,000 distinct CDR3 sequences; about a sixth were observed only once. The top ten hold less than 40% of the sample.

The material sequenced was peripheral blood mononuclear cells (PBMCs), taken at new diagnosis, from a patient treated with antithyroid drugs. The source is a female donor with Graves disease.

This clonotype has a handful of counts. The CDR3 is CASSKTGGQPQHF. CDR3 nucleotides: TGTGCCAGTAGTAAGACAGGGGGGCAGCCCCAGCATTTT. This chain joins TRBV19 and TRBJ1-5, with 9 nucleotides matching TRBD1. The CDR3 contains 13 residues. With V trimmed by 4 bases and J by 7 bases, 2 bases remained unmatched. CDR1 is LNHDA and CDR2 is SQIVND in the germline V gene (reference sequence).

This clonotype was seen more than once but under ten times. The rearrangement joins TRBV4-2 to TRBJ1-4; D may be TRBD1 (5 bases). Germline V gives CDR1 LGHNA, CDR2 YNFKEQ. The CDR3 contains 16 residues. V was pared by 2 bases and J by 3 bases, with 13 bases between. CDR3 DNA sequence: TGTGCCAGCAGCCAACAACAGGACGGTTCTAATGAAAAACTGTTTTTT. This codes for CASSQQQDGSNEKLFF.

The sample holds a few counts of this clonotype. The genes are TRBV15 and TRBJ2-7; D is possibly TRBD1 or TRBD2 (6 bases each). Trimming left V 3 bases short and J 3 bases short, with 18 bases between. CDR3 length: 16 amino acids. Germline V gene sequence: CDR1 LNHNV, CDR2 YYDKDF (reference sequence). CDR3 amino acids: CATSSRGGGLFYEQYF. The CDR3 DNA reads TGTGCCACCAGCAGCAGGGGTGGGGGGCTTTTCTACGAGCAGTACTTC.

The chain couples TRBV29-1 to TRBJ1-4; 12 bases fit TRBD1. With V trimmed by 6 bases and J by 0 bases, 5 bases remained unmatched. Germline CDR1 is SQVTM and CDR2 is ANQGSEA. The CDR3 totals 16 residues. This CDR3 is CSVAGDRGPTNEKLFF. The CDR3 nucleotides are TGCAGCGTGGCCGGGGACAGGGGGCCAACTAATGAAAAACTGTTTTTT.

The chain recombines TRBV7-3 with TRBJ2-2; D possibly matches TRBD1 or TRBD2 (5 bases each). V dropped 6 bases and J dropped 0 bases, with 8 bases sitting between them. The length of the CDR3 is 14 residues. The V gene's germline CDR1 is SGHTA and CDR2 FQGTGA. This CDR3 is CASRPGPNTGELFF. In DNA form, the CDR3 reads TGTGCCAGCAGACCGGGGCCGAACACCGGGGAGCTGTTTTTT.

This clonotype showed up many times. The chain couples TRBV20-1 to TRBJ2-7; 7 nucleotides line up with TRBD2. The CDR3 totals 14 residues. Germline trimming cut 5 bases from V and 0 bases from J; bases unmatched to any gene: 7. From germline, CDR1 is DFQATT and CDR2 SNEGSKA (reference sequence). The CDR3 here is CSAVPSGYSYEQYF. In nucleotides, the CDR3 is TGCAGTGCTGTACCTAGCGGATACTCCTACGAGCAGTACTTC.

This clonotype was seen repeatedly, ten times or more. The chain links TRBV24-1 to TRBJ2-2; weak D call: TRBD2 (5 bases). Germline CDR1 and CDR2: KGHDR and SFDVKD. The length of the CDR3 is 16 residues. The V and J ends lost 9 bases and 2 bases respectively, with 18 bases between them. The CDR3 sequence is CATPPLAGVNTGELFF. In DNA, the CDR3 is TGTGCCACCCCCCCCCTGGCGGGCGTCAACACCGGGGAGCTGTTTTTT.